Below, one TCR beta chain is given with its context. The repertoire was sequenced with immunoSEQ multiplex PCR; TCRdb's copy has only in-frame clones and lacks some. The sample shows a few hundred thousand clones, 80% to 90% of them seen only once. The sample originates from a study of blood T cell repertoires in COVID-19. For the study at large: The cDNA or gDNA used as material had been derived from T cells, B-cell-depleted T cells, or PBMCs.

There are 15 residues in the CDR3. Unmatched junction bases numbered 5, after V lost 4 bases and J lost 5 bases. Germline CDR1 and CDR2: MGHDK and SYGVNS. Participant-reported clinical history was the basis for cohort assignment. The V call is TRBV25-1, the J call TRBJ1-4; 9 bases are a match to TRBD1. Material for sequencing was PBMCs or T cells enriched from blood (not recorded which). This clonotype originated in a young man with acute COVID-19. The CDR3 DNA reads TGTGCCAGCAGTGCGCCGGGACAGGGCAATGAAAAACTGTTTTTT. Amino acid sequence: CASSAPGQGNEKLFF. Supplemented by reference TRBV25-1 and TRBJ1-4, the full variable domain reads EADIYQTPRYLVIGTGKKITLECSQTMGHDKMYWYQQDPGMELHLIHYSYGVNSTEKGDLSSESTVSRIRTEHFPLTLESARPSHTSQYLCASSAPGQGNEKLFFGSGTQLSVL.